Listed below are T cell receptor beta chains from one sample, sequenced in a study of cytomegalovirus exposure and HLA in healthy donors. The table came from immunoSEQ multiplex PCR; TCRdb's copy has only in-frame clones and leaves some out. Of 100,000 to 150,000 clones listed, 80% to 85% are singletons. Specimen: PBMCs. Every receptor here comes from a woman aged 30 to 39 in good health and CMV-seronegative. Both conserved end residues are part of each CDR3. The order of the fields is clone size, D gene, J gene, CDR3 length, V gene, CDR3 DNA, CDR3 protein. The D gene is left open where the match is weak. Clone size is given for some rows only: seen once, a few or many times, or a class if the clone is expanded.

-,-,TRBJ2-7,15,TRBV7-9,TGTGCCAGCAGCTCCGAACGGGAAGCACCCTACGAGCAGTACTTC,CASSSEREAPYEQYF
few,-,TRBJ1-1,13,TRBV4-1,TGCGCCAGCAGCCAAGATCGGGAGGGCGAAGCTTTCTTT,CASSQDREGEAFF
-,-,TRBJ2-7,12,TRBV9,TGTGCCAGCGGGGGCGGTCCGGCCGAGCAGTACTTC,CASGGGPAEQYF
-,-,TRBJ1-5,13,TRBV10-3,TGTGCCATCAGTGGACAGGGCAATCAGCCCCAGCATTTT,CAISGQGNQPQHF
-,-,TRBJ2-5,14,TRBV5-6,TGTGCCAGCAGCTTTGGCGGTCTCCAAGAGACCCAGTACTTC,CASSFGGLQETQYF
-,TRBD1,TRBJ1-1,15,TRBV18,TGTGCCAGCTCACCATTAGAGGGGGCTGACACTGAAGCTTTCTTT,CASSPLEGADTEAFF
once,-,TRBJ2-6,18,TRBV7-9,TGTGCCAGCAGCTTATCCGCACGGTTCCTCTCTGGGGCCAACGTCCTGACTTTC,CASSLSARFLSGANVLTF
-,-,TRBJ1-1,15,TRBV9,TGTGCCAGCAGCGTAGGGGGCGCCTTGGGCACTGAAGCTTTCTTT,CASSVGGALGTEAFF
-,-,TRBJ1-6,15,TRBV6-5,TGTGCCAGCACTCGATCCGGGGATACTGGTTCACCCCTCCACTTT,CASTRSGDTGSPLHF
-,TRBD1,TRBJ2-7,14,TRBV9,TGTGCCAGCAGCACGGGACAGGGGGCGGGGGAGCAGTACTTC,CASSTGQGAGEQYF
-,TRBD2,TRBJ2-3,16,TRBV9,TGTGCCAGCAGCGCCGGACTAGCGGGGGGTAAAGATACGCAGTATTTT,CASSAGLAGGKDTQYF
-,-,TRBJ1-4,11,TRBV30,TGTGCCTGGGGGGCCGCTGAAAAACTGTTTTTT,CAWGAAEKLFF
-,TRBD1,TRBJ1-1,15,TRBV7-8,TGTGCCAGCAGCTTATTCGGGGACAGGAACACTGAAGCTTTCTTT,CASSLFGDRNTEAFF
-,-,TRBJ1-5,13,TRBV19,TGTGCCAGTAGTATCACGGGGAATCAGCCCCAGCATTTT,CASSITGNQPQHF
-,TRBD1,TRBJ2-5,13,TRBV30,TGTGCCTGGAGCGCCGGGACAGAAGAGACCCAGTACTTC,CAWSAGTEETQYF
-,-,TRBJ1-1,12,TRBV19,TGTGCCAGTAGTATCTCAAGACGGGGAGCTTTCTTT,CASSISRRGAFF
-,-,TRBJ2-3,21,TRBV21-1,TGTGCCAGCAGCCGCCGTCCGGGACTAAATTCTGGAGCTGAAGGCACAGATACGCAGTATTTT,CASSRRPGLNSGAEGTDTQYF
-,TRBD2,TRBJ2-7,12,TRBV6-5,TGTGCCAGCAGCGGACTAGCGGGCGAGCAGTACTTC,CASSGLAGEQYF
-,TRBD1,TRBJ2-1,15,TRBV6-4,TGTGCCAGCAGTGACTCACAGGGGGGTTGGGATGAGCAGTTCTTC,CASSDSQGGWDEQFF
-,TRBD2,TRBJ2-3,15,TRBV11-3,TGTGCCAGCAGCTCCTGGGGTAGCGGGACAGATACGCAGTATTTT,CASSSWGSGTDTQYF
-,TRBD1,TRBJ2-1,17,TRBV7-8,TGTGCCAGCAGCTTAAGGGCTCCGGGACAGGGGACAAATGAGCAGTTCTTC,CASSLRAPGQGTNEQFF
medium-sized,TRBD2,TRBJ2-3,15,TRBV6-1,TGTGCCAGCAGCTTCATTAGCGGGAGCACAGATACGCAGTATTTT,CASSFISGSTDTQYF
-,-,TRBJ1-5,15,TRBV4-2,TGTGCCAGCAGCCAAGCCCTCCGGAGCAATCAGCCCCAGCATTTT,CASSQALRSNQPQHF
-,-,TRBJ1-2,13,TRBV4-3,TGCGCCAGCAGCCAAGTTGGCAGCTATGGCTACACCTTC,CASSQVGSYGYTF
once,TRBD1,TRBJ1-5,16,TRBV28,TGTGCCAGCAGAGATTGGGGGACGACAGGGTATCAGCCCCAGCATTTT,CASRDWGTTGYQPQHF
once,-,TRBJ2-3,16,TRBV9,TGTGCCAGCAGCGCGTATAGCGGAACTAACACAGATACGCAGTATTTT,CASSAYSGTNTDTQYF
-,TRBD1,TRBJ2-3,15,TRBV7-9,TGTTCCAGCAGCCGGGACAGTCTACTCACTAGTACGCAGTATTTT,CSSSRDSLLTSTQYF
-,-,TRBJ1-2,18,TRBV7-9,TGTGCCAGCAGTTTAAATCAGGGAGCGGGGGATTTATACTATGGCTACACCTTC,CASSLNQGAGDLYYGYTF
-,-,TRBJ1-2,14,TRBV30,TGTGCCTGGTGTCCCCGACTGTTTTCCTATGGCTACACCTTC,CAWCPRLFSYGYTF
-,TRBD2,TRBJ2-5,16,TRBV5-6,TGTGCCAGCAGCCCCGGTTGGGGGGGGTCCCAGGAGACCCAGTACTTC,CASSPGWGGSQETQYF
few,-,TRBJ2-7,13,TRBV30,TGTGCCTGGACCTCCGGGGTACCCTACGAGCAGTACTTC,CAWTSGVPYEQYF
few,-,TRBJ1-2,16,TRBV4-3,TGCGCCAGCAGCCAAGAAACGCGGGGGGCATTAAGTGGCTACACCTTC,CASSQETRGALSGYTF
-,TRBD2,TRBJ2-7,14,TRBV25-1,TGTGCCAGCAGTGAATCGGGGGGGTTGTACGAGCAGTACTTC,CASSESGGLYEQYF
-,TRBD1,TRBJ1-2,16,TRBV7-2,TGTGCCAGCAGCTTCGGCGGGACAGGGGGACCTTATGGCTACACCTTC,CASSFGGTGGPYGYTF
-,-,TRBJ1-5,15,TRBV5-8,TGTGCCAGCAGCCGAGAGGGGGTAGGGGTTGAGCCCCAGCATTTT,CASSREGVGVEPQHF
-,TRBD2,TRBJ2-3,15,TRBV9,TGTGCCAGCAGCGAGGGGGTGGCGGGGGGAAATACGCAGTATTTT,CASSEGVAGGNTQYF
-,TRBD2,TRBJ2-2,14,TRBV6-1,TGTGCCAGCAGTTCGGGGGGAAGAACCGGGGAGCTGTTTTTT,CASSSGGRTGELFF
-,-,TRBJ1-1,12,TRBV2,TGTGCCAGCGGAGTGAGACACACTGAAGCTTTCTTT,CASGVRHTEAFF
-,TRBD2,TRBJ2-7,15,TRBV6-6,TGTGCCAGCACGAGACTAGCGGGAGTTTCTTACGAGCAGTACTTC,CASTRLAGVSYEQYF
few,TRBD2,TRBJ2-5,15,TRBV6-1,TGTGCCAGCAGTGATTTAGCGGGGGGGCAAGAGACCCAGTACTTC,CASSDLAGGQETQYF
once,-,TRBJ2-3,15,TRBV11-3,TGTGCCAGCAGCCCCGGACTGGTTAGCACAGATACGCAGTATTTT,CASSPGLVSTDTQYF
-,TRBD1,TRBJ1-2,16,TRBV4-1,TGCGCCAGCAGCCAAGAACAGGGGACAGGGGACTATGGCTACACCTTC,CASSQEQGTGDYGYTF
-,-,TRBJ2-7,17,TRBV6-1,TGTGCCAGCAGTGGTTCGCTAGGCCCGGGGGACTCCTACGAGCAGTACTTC,CASSGSLGPGDSYEQYF
-,-,TRBJ2-5,12,TRBV11-3,TGTGCCAGCAGGTCCCCCGGGGAGACCCAGTACTTC,CASRSPGETQYF
-,-,TRBJ2-1,15,TRBV4-1,TGCGCCAGCAGCCGCAGGACAGTTACTTACAATGAGCAGTTCTTC,CASSRRTVTYNEQFF
-,TRBD2,TRBJ2-1,19,TRBV5-6,TGTGCCAGCAGCTTGGCCGGGGGTGAGGGACTAGCGCACTACAATGAGCAGTTCTTC,CASSLAGGEGLAHYNEQFF
-,TRBD2,TRBJ2-3,16,TRBV5-1,TGCGCCAGCAGCCCGGGACTAGCGGGGGTATCAGATACGCAGTATTTT,CASSPGLAGVSDTQYF
once,TRBD2,TRBJ2-5,15,TRBV9,TGTGCCAGCAGCGCGCACCGGGGGGGAGGGGAGACCCAGTACTTC,CASSAHRGGGETQYF
-,TRBD2,TRBJ2-7,15,TRBV7-8,TGTGCCAGCAGCTGGTCTAGAGCGGGAGCAGGCGAGCAGTACTTC,CASSWSRAGAGEQYF
once,-,TRBJ1-1,13,TRBV2,TGTGCCAGCAGTTCCCCCTACGGGACTGAAGCTTTCTTT,CASSSPYGTEAFF
-,-,TRBJ2-1,13,TRBV15,TGTGCCACCAGCGTTGACAGCTACAATGAGCAGTTCTTC,CATSVDSYNEQFF
-,TRBD2,TRBJ2-5,16,TRBV7-9,TGTGCCAGCAGCTTAGGACTAGCGGGAGTAAGCGAGACCCAGTACTTC,CASSLGLAGVSETQYF
-,-,TRBJ2-3,15,TRBV7-9,TGTGCCAGCAGCTACGGAGGGCCCTACACAGATACGCAGTATTTT,CASSYGGPYTDTQYF
-,TRBD1,TRBJ2-3,15,TRBV11-3,TGTGCCAGCAGCTTCAACCGGGACAGGGGAGATACGCAGTATTTT,CASSFNRDRGDTQYF
-,TRBD2,TRBJ2-1,17,TRBV27,TGTGCCAGCAGCAAAAGACTAGCGGGAGTGGTACCCGATGAGCAGTTCTTC,CASSKRLAGVVPDEQFF
once,TRBD1,TRBJ1-2,13,TRBV5-6,TGTGCCAGCAGCTCCGGGACAGACTATGGCTACACCTTC,CASSSGTDYGYTF
-,-,TRBJ2-5,15,TRBV6-6,TGTGCCAGCAGTTACGGGGCAGGAAAGGCAGAGACCCAGTACTTC,CASSYGAGKAETQYF
-,-,TRBJ1-1,14,TRBV7-2,TGTGCCAGCAGCTTAGGATTCGGGGACACTGAAGCTTTCTTT,CASSLGFGDTEAFF
-,TRBD2,TRBJ2-7,15,TRBV4-3,TGCGCCAGCAGCCAAGGGGGGACTAGCGGATACGAGCAGTACTTC,CASSQGGTSGYEQYF